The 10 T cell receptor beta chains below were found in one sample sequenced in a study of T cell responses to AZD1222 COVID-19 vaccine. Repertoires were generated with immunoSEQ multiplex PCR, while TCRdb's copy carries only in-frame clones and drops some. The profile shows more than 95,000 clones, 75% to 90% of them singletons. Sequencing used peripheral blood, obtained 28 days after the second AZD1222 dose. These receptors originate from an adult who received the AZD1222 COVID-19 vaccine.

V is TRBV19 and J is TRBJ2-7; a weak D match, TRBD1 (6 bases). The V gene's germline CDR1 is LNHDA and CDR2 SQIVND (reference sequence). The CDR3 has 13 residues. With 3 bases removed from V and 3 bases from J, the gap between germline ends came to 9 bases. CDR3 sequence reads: CASSMQGSYEQYF. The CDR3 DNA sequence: TGTGCCAGTAGTATGCAGGGGAGCTACGAGCAGTACTTC. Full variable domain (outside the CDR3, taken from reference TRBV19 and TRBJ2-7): DGGITQSPKYLFRKEGQNVTLSCEQNLNHDAMYWYRQDPGQGLRLIYYSQIVNDFQKGDIAEGYSVSREKKESFPLTVTSAQKNPTAFYLCASSMQGSYEQYFGPGTRLTVT.

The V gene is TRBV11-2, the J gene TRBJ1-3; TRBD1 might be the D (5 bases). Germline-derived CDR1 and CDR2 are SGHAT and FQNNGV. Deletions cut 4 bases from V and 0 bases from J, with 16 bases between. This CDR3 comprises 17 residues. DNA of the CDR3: TGTGCCAGCAGCTGGCGGGACGGAGGTAGCTCTGGAAACACCATATATTTT. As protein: CASSWRDGGSSGNTIYF.

In DNA form, the CDR3 reads TGTGCCAGCAGTAACCTTCGGGATTACTATGGCTACACCTTC. Translation gives CASSNLRDYYGYTF. The chain has TRBV27 and TRBJ1-2; D is unresolved. Germline CDR1 and CDR2: MNHEY and SMNVEV (reference sequence). V was cut by 5 bases and J by 3 bases, with 13 bases left in between. This CDR3 comprises 14 residues.

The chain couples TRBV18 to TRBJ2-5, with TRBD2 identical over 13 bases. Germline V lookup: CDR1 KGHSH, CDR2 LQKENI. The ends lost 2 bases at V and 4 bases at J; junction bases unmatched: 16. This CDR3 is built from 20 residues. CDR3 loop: CASSPVGTPGLAGRGETQYF. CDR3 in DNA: TGTGCCAGCTCACCAGTCGGGACACCGGGACTAGCGGGGAGAGGAGAGACCCAGTACTTC. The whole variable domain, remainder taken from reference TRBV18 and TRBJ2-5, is NAGVMQNPRHLVRRRGQEARLRCSPMKGHSHVYWYRQLPEEGLKFMVYLQKENIIDESGMPKERFSAEFPKEGPSILRIQQVVRGDSAAYFCASSPVGTPGLAGRGETQYFGPGTRLLVL.

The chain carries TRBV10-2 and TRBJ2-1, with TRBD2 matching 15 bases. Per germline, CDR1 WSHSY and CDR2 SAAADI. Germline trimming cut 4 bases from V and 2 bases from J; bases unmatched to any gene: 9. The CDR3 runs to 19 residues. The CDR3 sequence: CASSATGTSGRKPYNEQFF. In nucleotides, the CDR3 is TGCGCCAGCAGTGCCACCGGGACTAGCGGGAGGAAGCCCTACAATGAGCAGTTCTTC.

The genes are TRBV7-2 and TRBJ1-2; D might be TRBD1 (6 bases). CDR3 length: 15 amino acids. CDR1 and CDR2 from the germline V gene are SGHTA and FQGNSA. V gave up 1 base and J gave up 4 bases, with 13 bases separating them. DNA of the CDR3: TGTGCCAGCAGCTTAGAGTTACAGGGAGCCTATGGCTACACCTTC. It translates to CASSLELQGAYGYTF.

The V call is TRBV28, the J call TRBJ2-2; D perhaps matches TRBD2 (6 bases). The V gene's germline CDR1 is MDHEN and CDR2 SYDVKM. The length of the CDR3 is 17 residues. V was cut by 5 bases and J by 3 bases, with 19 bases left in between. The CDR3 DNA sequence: TGTGCCAGCAGTCCCCCCCCAGGGAGGTCCTACACCGGGGAGCTGTTTTTT. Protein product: CASSPPPGRSYTGELFF.

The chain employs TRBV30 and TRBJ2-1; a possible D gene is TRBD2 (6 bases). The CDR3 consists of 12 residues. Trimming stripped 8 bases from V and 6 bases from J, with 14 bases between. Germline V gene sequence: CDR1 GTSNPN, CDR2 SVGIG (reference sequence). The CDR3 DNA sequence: TGTGCCGGGGGGATGCAGGGCAATGAGCAGTTCTTC. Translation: CAGGMQGNEQFF.

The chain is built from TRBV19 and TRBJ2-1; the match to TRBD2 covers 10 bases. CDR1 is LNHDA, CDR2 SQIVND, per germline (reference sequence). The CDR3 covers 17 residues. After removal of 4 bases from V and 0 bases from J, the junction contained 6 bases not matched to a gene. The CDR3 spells CASSTRSGRSSYNEQFF. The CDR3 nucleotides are TGTGCCAGTAGTACCCGTAGCGGGAGGAGCTCCTACAATGAGCAGTTCTTC.

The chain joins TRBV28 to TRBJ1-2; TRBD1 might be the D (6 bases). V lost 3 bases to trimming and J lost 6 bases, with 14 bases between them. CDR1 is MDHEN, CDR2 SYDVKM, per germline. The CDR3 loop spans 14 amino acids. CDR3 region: CASSFSGGVHGYTF. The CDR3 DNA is TGTGCCAGCAGTTTCTCGGGGGGCGTCCATGGCTACACCTTC.